The T cell receptor beta chain under discussion was sequenced for a study of T cells in tuberculosis. Study-wide background: In South Africa, adults with active tuberculosis were compared with IGRA-negative and latently infected IGRA-positive adolescents. Study-level points and caveats: Active tuberculosis TCR-alpha repertoires lay closer to GMM-specific TCRs than IGRA-negative controls, suggesting clonal expansion.

Sequenced by immunoSEQ multiplex PCR; TCRdb stores in-frame clones only, minus some. The sample has over 30,000 clones; approximately 97% are singletons. The trim removed 5 bases at V and 4 bases at J, leaving 2 bases unmatched. CDR3 length equals 14 residues. The germline CDR1 and CDR2 sequences are LNHDA and SQIVND (reference sequence). On this clone: Its antigen is unknown.

Unsorted cryopreserved PBMC were sequenced, averaging about 92,000 T cells per clinical donor. Sequencing was done on a sample of PBMCs. The chain couples TRBV19 to TRBJ1-5, with TRBD1 identical over 10 bases. This TCR was recovered from a donor between 10 and 35 years old with latent tuberculosis or without tuberculosis infection. The CDR3 DNA sequence: TGTGCCAGTAGTCGGACAGGGGGTAATCAGCCCCAGCATTTT. Translating it yields CASSRTGGNQPQHF. Full variable domain (outside the CDR3, taken from reference TRBV19 and TRBJ1-5): DGGITQSPKYLFRKEGQNVTLSCEQNLNHDAMYWYRQDPGQGLRLIYYSQIVNDFQKGDIAEGYSVSREKKESFPLTVTSAQKNPTAFYLCASSRTGGNQPQHFGDGTRLSIL.